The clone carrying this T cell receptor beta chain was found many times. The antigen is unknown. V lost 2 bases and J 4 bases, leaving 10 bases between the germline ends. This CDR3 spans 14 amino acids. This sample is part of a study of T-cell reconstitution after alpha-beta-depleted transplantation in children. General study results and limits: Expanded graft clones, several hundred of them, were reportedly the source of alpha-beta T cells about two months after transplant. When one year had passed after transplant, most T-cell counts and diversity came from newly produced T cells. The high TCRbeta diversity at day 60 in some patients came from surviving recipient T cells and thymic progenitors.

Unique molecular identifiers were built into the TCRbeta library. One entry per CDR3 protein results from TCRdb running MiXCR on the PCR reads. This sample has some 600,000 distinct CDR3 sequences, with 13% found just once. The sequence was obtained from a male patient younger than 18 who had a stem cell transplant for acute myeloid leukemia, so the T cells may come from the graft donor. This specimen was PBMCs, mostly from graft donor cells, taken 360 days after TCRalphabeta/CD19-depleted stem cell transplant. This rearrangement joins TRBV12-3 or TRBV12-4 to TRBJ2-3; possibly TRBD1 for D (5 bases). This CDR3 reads CASSLRGNADTQYF. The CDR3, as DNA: TGTGCCAGCAGTTTAAGGGGAAACGCAGATACGCAGTATTTT.